The 11 T cell receptor beta chains listed next were all sequenced from one sample in a study of OX40 agonist ivuxolimab in advanced cancers. Assay used: immunoSEQ multiplex PCR; TCRdb lists only in-frame clones, some missing. The table includes around 80,000 clones, under 85% detected once. Sample: CD4+ or CD8+ T cells sorted from blood, taken in a trial of the OX40 agonist ivuxolimab. These receptor sequences come from an adult with an advanced solid tumor such as melanoma, head and neck, liver or kidney cancer.

This chain links TRBV27 with TRBJ1-1, with 7 positions matching TRBD1. J lost 11 bases, V lost 6 bases, and 24 bases had no gene match. Per germline, CDR1 MNHEY and CDR2 SMNVEV (reference sequence). CDR3 length: 17 amino acids. CDR3 nucleotides: TGTGCCAGCAGCAAGCACAGGGGTAATCCCACTCGTGAGCCTGCTTTCTTT. Amino acid sequence: CASSKHRGNPTREPAFF.

This chain connects TRBV14 to TRBJ1-1; D is perhaps TRBD1 (5 bases). The CDR3 is 14 residues long. Germline V gives CDR1 SGHDN, CDR2 FVKESK. The V gene lost 6 bases and the J gene lost 4 bases, with 15 bases spanning the gap. This CDR3 is CASSLTGFVTEAFF. In nucleotides, the CDR3 is TGTGCCAGCAGTCTAACAGGCTTTGTCACTGAAGCTTTCTTT.

This clone was detected only once. The chain employs TRBV4-1 and TRBJ2-2, with D uncertain. Germline V gene lookup returns CDR1 MGHRA and CDR2 YSYEKL. This CDR3 spans 13 amino acids. V was pared by 0 bases and J by 7 bases, with 6 bases between. For the CDR3, the DNA is TGCGCCAGCAGCCAAGAGCAGATCGGGGAGCTGTTTTTT. This sequence encodes CASSQEQIGELFF.

The chain combines TRBV7-6 with TRBJ2-5; TRBD1 matches at 7 bases. Trimming at V came to 4 bases and at J to 3 bases, leaving 5 bases not matched to a gene. CDR3 length: 14 residues. Germline CDR1 is SGHVS and CDR2 is FNYEAQ. CDR3 protein: CASSSGTVKETQYF. The CDR3 region has the DNA TGTGCCAGCAGCTCCGGGACAGTCAAAGAGACCCAGTACTTC.

The rearrangement links TRBV18 to TRBJ1-1; TRBD1 is a possible D gene (6 bases). CDR3 length: 15 amino acids. Per germline, CDR1 KGHSH and CDR2 LQKENI. The germline V and J ends were trimmed by 3 bases and 3 bases, with 14 bases remaining between them. The DNA of the CDR3 is TGTGCCAGCTCACCTCGACAGGAGGTTGACACTGAAGCTTTCTTT. Protein product: CASSPRQEVDTEAFF.

This chain connects TRBV9 to TRBJ2-7; no firm D call. This CDR3 contains 13 residues. The germline gives CDR1 SGDLS, CDR2 YYNGEE. V lost 0 bases and J 4 bases, leaving 8 bases between the germline ends. The CDR3 bases are TGTGCCAGCAGCGTAGACACGCAATACGAGCAGTACTTC. Residues: CASSVDTQYEQYF.

This clone turned up a few times. The chain carries TRBV18 and TRBJ1-2, with 12 bases fitting TRBD1. The V gene's germline CDR1 is KGHSH and CDR2 LQKENI. This CDR3 comprises 18 residues. V was clipped by 4 bases and J by 4 bases; unmatched bases: 13. CDR3: CASSRTGTGGAWIYGYTF. The CDR3 DNA sequence: TGTGCCAGCTCACGCACCGGGACAGGGGGCGCTTGGATCTATGGCTACACCTTC.

The chain links TRBV5-8 to TRBJ1-1; D might be TRBD1 (5 bases). V lost 3 bases and J lost 0, with 9 bases in between. CDR1 is SGHTS, CDR2 YDEGEE, per germline. The CDR3 is 14 residues long. The CDR3 DNA sequence: TGTGCCAGCAGCTCAGGGAGCATGAACACTGAAGCTTTCTTT. As protein: CASSSGSMNTEAFF.

The V gene is TRBV4-2, the J gene TRBJ2-5; tentative D call: TRBD2 (6 bases). Germline values: CDR1 LGHNA, CDR2 YNFKEQ. The CDR3 runs 17 residues. With 2 bases removed from V and 2 bases from J, the gap between germline ends came to 18 bases. DNA of the CDR3: TGTGCCAGCAGCCAACTCTCGGCGGGGAATGATCAAGAGACCCAGTACTTC. It is translated as CASSQLSAGNDQETQYF.

The chain combines TRBV29-1 with TRBJ2-5, with TRBD2 as a possible D gene (6 bases). CDR1 and CDR2 (germline): SQVTM, ANQGSEA. The CDR3 length is 12 residues. The ends were cut back, 0 bases at V and 6 bases at J, with 8 bases in the middle. CDR3 loop: CSVEEGGKTQYF. CDR3 DNA sequence: TGCAGCGTTGAAGAGGGCGGGAAGACCCAGTACTTC.

The chain couples TRBV28 to TRBJ1-2; 9 bases fit TRBD1. The germline V gene encodes CDR1 MDHEN and CDR2 SYDVKM. The CDR3 extends over 14 amino acids. Losses at the gene ends were 7 bases for V and 5 bases for J; bases not matched to a gene: 8. The CDR3 coding sequence is TGTGCCAGCACGGGACAGGGCTTGGGGTATGGCTACACCTTC. The encoded protein is CASTGQGLGYGYTF.